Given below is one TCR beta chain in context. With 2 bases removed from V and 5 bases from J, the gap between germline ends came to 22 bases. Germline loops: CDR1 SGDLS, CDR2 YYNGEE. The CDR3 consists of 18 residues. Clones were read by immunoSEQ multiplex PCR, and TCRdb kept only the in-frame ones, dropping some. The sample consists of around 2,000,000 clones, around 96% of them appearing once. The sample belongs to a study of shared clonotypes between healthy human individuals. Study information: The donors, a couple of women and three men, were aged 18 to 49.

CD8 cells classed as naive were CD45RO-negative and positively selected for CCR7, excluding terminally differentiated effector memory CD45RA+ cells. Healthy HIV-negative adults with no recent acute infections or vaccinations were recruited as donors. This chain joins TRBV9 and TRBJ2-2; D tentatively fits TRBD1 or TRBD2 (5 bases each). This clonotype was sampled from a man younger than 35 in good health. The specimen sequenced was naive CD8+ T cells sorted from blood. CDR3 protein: CASSVYSRDVWRTGELFF. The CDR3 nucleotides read TGTGCCAGCAGCGTCTACAGCCGGGACGTCTGGCGGACCGGGGAGCTGTTTTTT. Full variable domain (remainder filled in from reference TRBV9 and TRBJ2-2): DSGVTQTPKHLITATGQRVTLRCSPRSGDLSVYWYQQSLDQGLQFLIQYYNGEERAKGNILERFSAQQFPDLHSELNLSSLELGDSALYFCASSVYSRDVWRTGELFFGEGSRLTVL.